This T cell receptor (beta chain) was sequenced in a study of shared clonotypes between healthy human individuals (TCRdb year 2020). With respect to the entire study: The cohort comprised a couple of women and a few men aged 18 to 49 years. For each donor, CD4 naive and CD4 memory were each given three plates, CD8 naive was given two plates, and CD8 memory was given one plate. The study deeply sequenced blood TCR repertoires of five healthy adults to estimate repertoire size and the extent of clonotype sharing between individuals. To increase sequencing depth and limit assay-specific biases, different laboratories used diverse techniques to prepare libraries and sequence TCR repertoires. Leukapheresis yielded between about 0.9 and 8.9 billion PBMCs per donor.

About this clone itself: The clone's antigen remains unknown. No per-base quality is available; no much larger clone lies one base away.

Overall study results and their limits: Incomplete sequencing was indicated by rarefaction of sorted-subset datasets, despite the large sequencing depth. The small number of donors limited the genetic and exposure-history diversity represented. Pairwise subsampling indicated that sequencing depth was expected to affect the degree of clonotype sharing among donors. Across four donors, roughly 5% of naive CD4, roughly 3.8% of naive CD8, 2% to 2.5% of memory CD4, and approximately 0.4% of memory CD8 clonotypes were shared. Higher generation probabilities were observed for clonotypes shared by all four sorted-subset donors than for non-shared clonotypes. Sampling was restricted to blood, and TCR repertoires in tissue are likely to differ from TCR repertoires in blood. Naive subsets generally had larger estimated clonotype richness than memory subsets did.

Healthy HIV-negative adults with no recently reported acute infections or vaccinations were included as donors. All donors were Caucasian adults living in Nashville, Tennessee, USA. CD4+ T cells were enriched by magnetic negative selection, after which naive cells were positively selected on CD45RA and the negative fraction was taken as the memory subset. Blood was obtained by leukapheresis, after which PBMCs were separated by Ficoll-Histopaque density gradient centrifugation and cryopreserved in liquid nitrogen vapor phase. Analytical flow cytometry was used to check the purity and quantity of every magnetically sorted T cell population. Each sorted fraction had its genomic DNA isolated and then quantified by UV absorbance on a Nanodrop 2000c. Using the deep immunoSEQ assay, multiplex PCR amplified TCR CDR3 regions from genomic DNA. Extracted genomic DNA from each cell subset was distributed evenly across all wells of several immunoSEQ 96-well plates, and each plate was treated as a replicate. For sorted subsets, approximately 0.2 ug of genomic DNA, equivalent to around 30,000 T cell genomes, went into each replicate PCR. Purified libraries were measured with a Qubit 3.0 fluorometer, size-checked on a Bioanalyzer 2100, and measured again with the KAPA Library Quantification kit. Each immunoSEQ 96-well plate was sequenced on its own single-read 150-cycle Illumina NextSeq 550 flow cell. Regarding the original processing steps: Because only junctional sequences without quality scores were contained in the immunoSEQ output, filtering matching that applied to full-length reads could not be performed. To assign V/J genes and CDR3, sequences were annotated against IMGT germline references using PyIR, a Python wrapper for IgBLAST v1.9. Reads with weak V/J assignments (E-value above 1e-6), missing CDR3, stop codons, out-of-frame junctions, or ambiguous translated residues were removed. V3J clonotypes were defined as sequences sharing the same inferred V gene, J gene, and CDR3 amino acid sequence. Percentage overlap between repertoires was calculated by dividing the number of shared unique clonotypes by the size of the smaller repertoire. Repertoire richness was assessed with RTK rarefaction, the Chao1 estimator, and Recon v2.1 estimates of unobserved clonotypes. OLGA was used to compute generation probabilities for all TCRbeta clonotypes that the gDNA method yielded from a handful of donors. TCRdb obtained this table from immuneACCESS and retained in-frame rearrangements with V and J assigned. These tables miss some clones; where compared with another copy, unresolved V genes account for less than half of the shortfall, and the remainder is unexplained. The V and J calls and clone size come from that table; D and trimming were worked out from the DNA. This sample has roughly 2.4 million clones in its table, and more than 90% of those were observed once. The biggest ten clones account for around 0.13% of the sample.

The germline V gene provides CDR1 KGHSH and CDR2 LQKENI. Inclusive of the bounding cysteine and phenylalanine, the CDR3 is 15 residues long. The entry retains the CDR3 DNA only, 45 bases that are in frame from base 1. Relative to germline, V is missing 5 bases and J is missing 6 bases, with 9 bases of the junction outside any gene match. The source is a man aged 18-30 years in good health. The sequencing sample was made of naive CD4+ T cells sorted from blood. The label giving this sample's cell subset or site can be read as: CD45RA+ positively selected. The chain uses TRBV18 and TRBJ1-5, with TRBD1 matching 8 junction bases. The DNA sequence is given as TGTGCCAGCTCATTAACAGGGGGTCTGTTTCAGCCCCAGCATTTT. Its product reads: CASSLTGGLFQPQHF.